This T cell receptor (beta chain) was identified in a study of cytomegalovirus exposure and HLA in healthy donors. The wider study: According to later analysis, the same platform produced the 120 validation and about 630 first-cohort repertoires.

This clone has only one observation. What it recognizes is unknown. Regarding the study as a whole: Cytomegalovirus status was reportedly diagnosed by the classifier with high specificity and sensitivity.

Sequenced by immunoSEQ multiplex PCR; TCRdb stores in-frame clones only, minus some. The repertoire has approximately 210,000 clones, about 82% of them found once; the top ten carry around 1.6%. The sequencing sample was made of PBMCs. This clonotype was obtained from a woman aged 18-35 years in good health and CMV-seronegative.

The CDR3 loop is CASRRRGSFYGYTF. CDR3 sequence (DNA): TGTGCCTCCCGGCGAAGGGGCAGCTTCTATGGCTACACCTTC. This chain links TRBV30 with TRBJ1-2, with D maybe TRBD1 (5 bases). CDR1 is GTSNPN, CDR2 SVGIG, per germline (reference sequence). The germline V and J ends were trimmed by 7 bases and 4 bases, with 19 bases remaining between them. This CDR3 is built from 14 residues. Supplemented by reference TRBV30 and TRBJ1-2, the full variable domain reads SQTIHQWPATLVQPVGSPLSLECTVEGTSNPNLYWYRQAAGRGLQLLFYSVGIGQISSEVPQNLSASRPQDRQFILSSKKLLLSDSGFYLCASRRRGSFYGYTFGSGTRLTVV.